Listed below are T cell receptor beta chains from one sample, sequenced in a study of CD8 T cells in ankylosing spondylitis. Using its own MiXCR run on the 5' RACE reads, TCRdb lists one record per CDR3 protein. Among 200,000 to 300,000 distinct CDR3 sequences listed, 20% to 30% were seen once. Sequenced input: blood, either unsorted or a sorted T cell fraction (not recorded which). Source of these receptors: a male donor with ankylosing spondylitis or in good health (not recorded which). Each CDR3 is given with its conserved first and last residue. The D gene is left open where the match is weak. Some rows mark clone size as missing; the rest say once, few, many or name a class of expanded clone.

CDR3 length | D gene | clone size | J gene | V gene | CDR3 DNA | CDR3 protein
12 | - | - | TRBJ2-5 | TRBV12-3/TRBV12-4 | TGTGCCAGCAGTTTAAACGGGGAGACCCAGTACTTC | CASSLNGETQYF
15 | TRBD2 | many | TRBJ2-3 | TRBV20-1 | TGCAGTGCTAGATCGGGAGCGGGGGATGTAGATACGCAGTATTTT | CSARSGAGDVDTQYF
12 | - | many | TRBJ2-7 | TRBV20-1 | TGCAGTGCTAGTATGGGGGGCTACGAGCAGTACTTC | CSASMGGYEQYF
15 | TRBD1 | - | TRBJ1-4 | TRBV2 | TGTGCCAGCCAATCCCGTGGGACAGGGGCGAAGAAACTGTTTTTT | CASQSRGTGAKKLFF
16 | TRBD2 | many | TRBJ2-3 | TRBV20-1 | TGCAGTGCTAGAGAGGAGTTAAGCGGGAACACAGATACGCAGTATTTT | CSAREELSGNTDTQYF
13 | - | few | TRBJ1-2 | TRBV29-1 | TGCAGCGTTGAACCCATGGAGTCGTTTGGCTACACCTTC | CSVEPMESFGYTF
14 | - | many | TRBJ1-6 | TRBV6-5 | TGTGCCAGCCGTCTACGGACCTATAATTCACCCCTCCACTTT | CASRLRTYNSPLHF
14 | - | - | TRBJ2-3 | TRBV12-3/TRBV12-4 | TGTGCCAGCAGTTTGAGATTCGACACAGATACGCAGTATTTT | CASSLRFDTDTQYF
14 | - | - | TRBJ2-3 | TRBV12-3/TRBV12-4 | TGTGCCAGCAGCATGACAGCCACCACAGATACGCAGTATTTT | CASSMTATTDTQYF
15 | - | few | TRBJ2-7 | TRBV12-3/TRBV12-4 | TGTGCCAGCAGTCCCGGGACACCTCTCTCCTACGAGCAGTACTTC | CASSPGTPLSYEQYF
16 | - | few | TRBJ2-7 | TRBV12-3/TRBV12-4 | TGTGCCAGCAGTTTAGGGGTCCGGGGGCGAAAATACGAGCAGTACTTC | CASSLGVRGRKYEQYF
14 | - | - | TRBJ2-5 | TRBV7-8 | TGTGCCAGCAGCTTAGTAAACAGGCAAGAGACCCAGTACTTC | CASSLVNRQETQYF
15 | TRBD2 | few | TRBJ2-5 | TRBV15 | TGTGCCACCAGCACCCGACTAGCGGGGGAAAAGACCCAGTACTTC | CATSTRLAGEKTQYF
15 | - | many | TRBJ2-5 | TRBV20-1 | TGCAGTGCTAGAGATGGGTCCAGGGGTGGGGAGACCCAGTACTTC | CSARDGSRGGETQYF
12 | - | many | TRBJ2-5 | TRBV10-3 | TGTGCCATCAGTGAGAGCAAAGAGACCCAGTACTTC | CAISESKETQYF
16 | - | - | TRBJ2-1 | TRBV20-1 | TGCAGTGCTAGAGACCCCGACCATAGCTCCTACAATGAGCAGTTCTTC | CSARDPDHSSYNEQFF